This T cell receptor beta chain emerged from a study of OX40 agonist ivuxolimab in advanced cancers. Overall study context: The patients received ivuxolimab by intravenous route every 2 weeks at 0.01 to 10 mg/kg. A mean age of approximately 58 years, range roughly 23 to 79, was recorded, and 80% to 90% were male.

Sequencing used immunoSEQ multiplex PCR; TCRdb keeps in-frame clones, though not all of them. The sample yields roughly 77,000 clones, roughly 90% seen once. V lost 5 bases and J 8 bases, leaving 15 bases between the germline ends. The CDR3 runs to 14 residues. Looked up from germline, CDR1 is PRHDT and CDR2 is FYEKMQ (reference sequence). The genes are TRBV13 and TRBJ2-2; no clear D. The sequencing used CD4+ or CD8+ T cells sorted from blood, collected in a trial of the OX40 agonist ivuxolimab. The TCR sequence derives from an adult with an advanced solid tumor such as melanoma, head and neck, liver or kidney cancer. CDR3 nucleotides: TGTGCCAGCAGCCCAGGCGACCTTTCTGGGGAGCTGTTTTTT. Protein sequence: CASSPGDLSGELFF.